Sequencing of this TCR beta chain was carried out in a study of beta chain features in type 1 diabetes. This clone was recorded many times. What it binds is not known. What was sequenced were expressed TCRB transcripts, since all of the isolated RNA had been reverse transcribed. Method: immunoSEQ multiplex PCR; TCRdb's copy keeps in-frame clones and lacks some. This table holds roughly 350,000 clones, roughly a tenth found once. Purity of each sorted population was above 95%. Whole-study results and caveats: For Type 1 diabetes patients, all four CD4+ subsets carried TCRB CDR3s that were moderately but significantly shorter.

The clonotype was recovered from a man aged 25 to 40 with type 1 diabetes. Sequencing was carried out using central memory CD4+ T cells from blood.

CDR3: CASSTLLDYGYTF. The DNA for the CDR3 is TGTGCCAGTAGTACCCTCCTGGACTATGGCTACACCTTC. The rearrangement links TRBV19 to TRBJ1-2; no firm D call. The CDR3 is 13 residues long. Trimming took off 4 bases at V and 3 bases at J, with 9 bases between the two ends. CDR1 and CDR2 (germline): LNHDA, SQIVND (reference sequence).